A selection of T cell receptor beta chains follows, all from one sample in a study of cytomegalovirus exposure and HLA in healthy donors. Data came from immunoSEQ multiplex PCR; TCRdb stores just in-frame clones and leaves some out. The top ten clones hold 1.3% to 1.5% of a sample with around 140,000 clones, 77% of them seen once. Specimen: PBMCs. The receptor set was obtained from a woman aged 40 to 50 in good health and CMV-seronegative. Each CDR3 is given with its conserved first and last residue. Fields, in order: CDR3 DNA, CDR3 protein, V gene, J gene, clone size, D gene. The D gene is left open where the match is weak. Not all rows give a size; the values are once, few, many and, for expanded clones, a class.

TGTGCCAGCAGCCAGGGCCCCAATGAAAAACTGTTTTTT,CASSQGPNEKLFF,TRBV4-2,TRBJ1-4,-,-
TGTGCCAGCACCCGTAGAGCGAGTCAAGAGACCCAGTACTTC,CASTRRASQETQYF,TRBV6-1,TRBJ2-5,-,-
TGCGCCAGCAGCTTGCTATGGGGGGACCCCTACGAGCAGTACTTC,CASSLLWGDPYEQYF,TRBV5-1,TRBJ2-7,-,-
TGCGCCAGCAGCCAAACTATACCCTCCGGGACAGGACCCTATAGCAATCAGCCCCAGCATTTT,CASSQTIPSGTGPYSNQPQHF,TRBV4-3,TRBJ1-5,-,TRBD1
TGTGCCAGCAGGCACGATCTCTACAGGGGGCCGTACGAGCAGTACTTC,CASRHDLYRGPYEQYF,TRBV28,TRBJ2-7,-,TRBD1
TGTGCCATCCAGGACAGGGGGACCTCCTACGAGCAGTACTTC,CAIQDRGTSYEQYF,TRBV10-3,TRBJ2-7,-,TRBD1
TGCGCCAGCGGGAATGGCGGGGACTCATCCCAAGAGACCCAGTACTTC,CASGNGGDSSQETQYF,TRBV5-1,TRBJ2-5,-,-
TGTGCCAGCAGCCCGGGGACAGGGGGCGAAAGCTACACCTTC,CASSPGTGGESYTF,TRBV7-9,TRBJ1-2,-,TRBD1
TGTGCCAGCAGTCGGGAGGGACTAGCCAAAAACATTCAGTACTTC,CASSREGLAKNIQYF,TRBV2,TRBJ2-4,-,TRBD2
TGTGCCAGCAGCCCCCGGACAGCAAGCAATCAGCCCCAGCATTTT,CASSPRTASNQPQHF,TRBV27,TRBJ1-5,few,-
TGTGCCAGCAGTGAAGTACGGGGACAGTTGAGCTACGAGCAGTACTTC,CASSEVRGQLSYEQYF,TRBV6-1,TRBJ2-7,-,TRBD1
TGCAGCGTTGGTTACAGGGGGCGCAAAGTGAACACTGAAGCTTTCTTT,CSVGYRGRKVNTEAFF,TRBV29-1,TRBJ1-1,-,TRBD1
TGTGCCAGCAGTGAAAAGGGAGGGTATGGGGGATCGGAGACCCAGTACTTC,CASSEKGGYGGSETQYF,TRBV2,TRBJ2-5,few,TRBD2
TGCGCCAGCAGCGTCAGGGGGCAAGGCACTGAAGCTTTCTTT,CASSVRGQGTEAFF,TRBV5-1,TRBJ1-1,-,TRBD1
TGTGCCTGGAGTGTTCCCGGGACAGGGTTCAACTATGGCTACACCTTC,CAWSVPGTGFNYGYTF,TRBV30,TRBJ1-2,few,TRBD1
TGTGCCAGCAGAGCCACAGGGGGGCCGAACTACGAGCAGTACTTC,CASRATGGPNYEQYF,TRBV6-1,TRBJ2-7,-,TRBD1
TGTGCCAGCAGCGTAGGGACTAGCGGGGGGATCTACGAGCAGTACTTC,CASSVGTSGGIYEQYF,TRBV9,TRBJ2-7,-,TRBD2
TGTGCCAGCAGCCTTAAGGGGGCGACTGAAGCTTTCTTT,CASSLKGATEAFF,TRBV4-2,TRBJ1-1,-,TRBD1
TGTGCCTGGACTCGACAGACGGACACTGAAGCTTTCTTT,CAWTRQTDTEAFF,TRBV30,TRBJ1-1,-,-
TGTGCTAGTGGTTTGAGGGGACTAGCGGAAAACATTCAGTACTTC,CASGLRGLAENIQYF,TRBV12-5,TRBJ2-4,-,TRBD2
TGTGCCAGCAGTCCACTGGGGACAGCGCTTAATTCACCCCTCCACTTT,CASSPLGTALNSPLHF,TRBV25-1,TRBJ1-6,-,TRBD1
TGTGCCAGCAGCTTGGTCACAGGGTCCTACGAGCAGTACTTC,CASSLVTGSYEQYF,TRBV5-4,TRBJ2-7,once,-
TGTGCCAGCAGCGGGGTTGGGGTGGGAGGAACCTGGGCCTACGAGCAGTACTTC,CASSGVGVGGTWAYEQYF,TRBV2,TRBJ2-7,few,-
TGTGCCAGCCTACCCTATCAGGGGGCGACGAACACCGGGGAGCTGTTTTTT,CASLPYQGATNTGELFF,TRBV4-2,TRBJ2-2,-,TRBD1
TGTGCCAGCAGCTTAGCCAGGATCTCCTACGAGCAGTACTTC,CASSLARISYEQYF,TRBV7-2,TRBJ2-7,-,-
TGTGCCAGTAGTCCCGCAGGGGGCTCTGGGGCCAACGTCCTGACTTTC,CASSPAGGSGANVLTF,TRBV19,TRBJ2-6,-,TRBD1
TGTGCCAGCAGTTACATGCGTACAGATACGCAGTATTTT,CASSYMRTDTQYF,TRBV6-6,TRBJ2-3,few,-
TGTGCCATCAGGAGCGGGGGCGCCTCCTACGAGCAGTACTTC,CAIRSGGASYEQYF,TRBV10-3,TRBJ2-7,-,TRBD2
TGCAGCGTTGAAGATCGGGCAGGGGGAGGCTATGGCTACACCTTC,CSVEDRAGGGYGYTF,TRBV29-1,TRBJ1-2,-,TRBD1
TGTGCCAGCAGGCCCCTCCGGGACATTCCGAGAGGCTACACCTTC,CASRPLRDIPRGYTF,TRBV9,TRBJ1-2,-,-
TGTGCCAGCAGCTTGACACTCGGTCAGGGATCGGCTTTCTTT,CASSLTLGQGSAFF,TRBV5-4,TRBJ1-1,few,-
TGCGCCAGCAGCTTGCAAAGAGGAGAGACCCAGTACTTC,CASSLQRGETQYF,TRBV5-1,TRBJ2-5,-,-
TGTGCCAGTAGTAAGGCGGGGGGGAAGACGCAGTATTTT,CASSKAGGKTQYF,TRBV19,TRBJ2-3,-,TRBD2
TGTGCCAGTACCCCACGCGGAAAAGGATACGAGCAGTACTTC,CASTPRGKGYEQYF,TRBV19,TRBJ2-7,-,-
TGTGCCAGCAGCTTAATAGCGGGGGCCCCAGGGAATGAGCAGTTCTTC,CASSLIAGAPGNEQFF,TRBV7-2,TRBJ2-1,few,TRBD2
TGCAGCGTTGACTATAGACAGCGCGCGGCCGAGGCTTTCTTT,CSVDYRQRAAEAFF,TRBV29-1,TRBJ1-1,-,-
TGTGCCAGCAGGCCCCGGGGAAGGGACACAGATACGCAGTATTTT,CASRPRGRDTDTQYF,TRBV6-5,TRBJ2-3,-,-
TGCGCCAGCAGCCACCCGGGACAGACTAAAGAGACCCAGTACTTC,CASSHPGQTKETQYF,TRBV5-1,TRBJ2-5,-,TRBD1
TGTGCCAGCAGGGCGGGGGATTGGCACGGGGAGCTGTTTTTT,CASRAGDWHGELFF,TRBV9,TRBJ2-2,-,TRBD2
TGCGCCAGCAGCCAGGCTAGCGGGGGGGCCTCCGGGGAGCTGTTTTTT,CASSQASGGASGELFF,TRBV4-1,TRBJ2-2,few,TRBD2
TGTGCCAGCAGCCTAGGACAGGGGGCGATGTCCAAAAACATTCAGTACTTC,CASSLGQGAMSKNIQYF,TRBV5-4,TRBJ2-4,-,TRBD1
TGTGCCAGTAGCCCCGGACACTTTTCACCCCTCCACTTT,CASSPGHFSPLHF,TRBV19,TRBJ1-6,-,-
TGTGCCTCCCTGGCGGGGGGGAATCATGGCTACACCTTC,CASLAGGNHGYTF,TRBV28,TRBJ1-2,-,-
TGTGCCAGCAGCTTGAAGGACAGGGGAAACACCATATATTTT,CASSLKDRGNTIYF,TRBV5-5,TRBJ1-3,-,TRBD1
TGTGCCAGCAACGTAGAAATTGGGCTCTCAGGAAACACCATATATTTT,CASNVEIGLSGNTIYF,TRBV9,TRBJ1-3,-,-
TGTGCCAGCAGTTGGGCAGATACTGGAAACACCATATATTTT,CASSWADTGNTIYF,TRBV28,TRBJ1-3,-,-
TGCGCCAGCAGCTGGACCGGGACAGGGGTTGCTTTCTTT,CASSWTGTGVAFF,TRBV4-3,TRBJ1-1,-,TRBD1
TGCGCCAGCAGCTTGGACGGGGAACCAAACTATGGCTACACCTTC,CASSLDGEPNYGYTF,TRBV5-1,TRBJ1-2,-,-